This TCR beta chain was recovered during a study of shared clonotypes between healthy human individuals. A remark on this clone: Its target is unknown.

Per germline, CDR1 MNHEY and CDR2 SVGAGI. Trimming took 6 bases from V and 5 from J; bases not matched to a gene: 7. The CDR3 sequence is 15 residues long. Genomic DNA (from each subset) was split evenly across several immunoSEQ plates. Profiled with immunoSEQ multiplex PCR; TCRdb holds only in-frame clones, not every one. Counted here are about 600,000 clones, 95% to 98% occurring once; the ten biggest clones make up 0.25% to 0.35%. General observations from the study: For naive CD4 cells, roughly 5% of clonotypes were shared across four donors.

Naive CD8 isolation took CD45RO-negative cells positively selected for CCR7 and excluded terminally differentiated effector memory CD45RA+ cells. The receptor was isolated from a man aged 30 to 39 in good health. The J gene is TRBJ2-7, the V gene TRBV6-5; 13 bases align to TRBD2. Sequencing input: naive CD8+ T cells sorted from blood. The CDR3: CASRTSGRKRDEQYF. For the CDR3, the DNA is TGTGCCAGCAGGACTAGCGGGAGGAAAAGGGACGAGCAGTACTTC.